This record looks at one T cell receptor (beta chain) sequence and its context. Its antigen is unknown. This specimen belongs to a study of cytomegalovirus exposure and HLA in healthy donors. Study-wide results and caveats: TCR beta chain V- and J-gene trimming was linked, in a later analysis, to a missense variant in DCLRE1C.

PCR was performed using 60 Vbeta and 13 Jbeta primers. Generated by immunoSEQ multiplex PCR, the TCRdb table keeps only in-frame clones and is missing some. The sample table sets out approximately 96,000 clones. The germline CDR1 and CDR2 sequences are MDHEN and SYDVKM. The junction had 6 bases not matched to a gene; V was cut back by 4 bases and J by 7 bases. This CDR3 region has 14 residues. The TCR originated in a girl aged 10-17 years in good health and CMV-seropositive. The chain employs TRBV28 and TRBJ1-1, with 10 bases that match TRBD1. Input material: PBMCs. The CDR3: CASSSSGQGDEAFF. The CDR3 coding sequence is TGTGCCAGCAGTTCTAGTGGACAGGGGGATGAAGCTTTCTTT.